This TCR beta chain is drawn from a study of shared clonotypes between healthy human individuals. The study, taken as a whole, reports: Specimens sampled were limited to blood, with tissue repertoires likely differing.

This CDR3 has 15 residues. V gave up 6 bases and J gave up 6 bases; unmatched junction bases: 4. Germline assignment: CDR1 MDHEN and CDR2 SYDVKM. None of the donors, who were healthy HIV-negative adults, had recently had acute infections or vaccinations. Each PCR replicate from the sorted subsets contained about 200 ng DNA, which is about 31,000 T cell genomes. TCRdb keeps only in-frame clones here, not all; method: immunoSEQ multiplex PCR. This table holds approximately 2,300,000 clones, about 90% found once. For this clone: Its antigen is not known.

The gene calls are TRBV28 and TRBJ2-2; the match to TRBD2 covers 13 bases. Sequencing used naive CD4+ T cells from PBMCs. The subset: CD45RA+ positively selected. This clonotype was sampled from a man younger than 35 in good health. Some clones in this sample may be carry-over from other donors' samples. CDR3 region: CASRTGLAGPGELFF. The CDR3 DNA follows: TGTGCCAGCAGGACGGGACTAGCGGGACCCGGGGAGCTGTTTTTT. The full variable domain, rest sourced from reference TRBV28 and TRBJ2-2, is DVKVTQSSRYLVKRTGEKVFLECVQDMDHENMFWYRQDPGLGLRLIYFSYDVKMKEKGDIPEGYSVSREKKERFSLILESASTNQTSMYLCASRTGLAGPGELFFGEGSRLTVL.